This TCR beta chain derives from a study of blood T cell repertoires in COVID-19. Study-wide background: From the United States, Italy and Spain came samples of acute and convalescent COVID-19.

Per the original methods: For nucleated cells, counts were estimated from reference gene primer amplification. Profiled with immunoSEQ multiplex PCR; TCRdb holds only in-frame clones, not every one. V, J and clone size reflect that table, while D and trimming were determined from the DNA. The table records 150,000 to 200,000 clones, approximately 82% of them present only once. The J segment lost 0 bases and the V segment lost 4 bases, leaving 5 bases of the junction unmatched. The CDR3 sequence is 16 residues long. CDR1 KGHSH and CDR2 LQKENI come from the germline V gene. The study assigned cohorts using participant-reported clinical history.

Input material: PBMCs or T cells enriched from blood (not recorded which). The chain employs TRBV18 and TRBJ1-3, with 8 nucleotides matching TRBD1. The receptor's source is a man aged 50 to 60 who had recovered from COVID-19. CDR3 DNA sequence: TGTGCCAGCTCACAAGTCGGGACAGGCTCTGGAAACACCATATATTTT. This encodes CASSQVGTGSGNTIYF.